This passage covers 29 T cell receptor beta chains from one sample sequenced in a study of cytomegalovirus exposure and HLA in healthy donors. The PCR had 60 Vbeta and 13 Jbeta primers. The data were produced by immunoSEQ multiplex PCR, yet TCRdb's version contains in-frame clones alone and is incomplete. This sample has approximately 160,000 clones, with 70% found just once. Sequenced input: PBMCs. The receptors were gathered from a man in his late teens or twenties in good health and CMV-seropositive.

This clone was observed a single time. The gene calls are TRBV7-9 and TRBJ1-1, with unresolved D. CDR3 length: 15 amino acids. Trimming left V 0 bases short and J 5 bases short, with 13 bases between. The germline CDR1 and CDR2 sequences are SEHNR and FQNEAQ (reference sequence). CDR3 sequence (DNA): TGTGCCAGCAGCTTAGCGCTTAACAGACCTACTGAAGCTTTCTTT. Its protein is CASSLALNRPTEAFF.

In its sample, this clone was seen once. The same CDR3 arises from other DNA sequences in this sample as well. The chain links TRBV11-2 to TRBJ1-5; D gene unclear. The CDR3 extends over 15 amino acids. From germline, CDR1 is SGHAT and CDR2 FQNNGV. V was pared by 0 bases and J by 4 bases, with 10 bases between. CDR3 bases: TGTGCCAGCAGCTTAGATCGGGCGGGGAATCAGCCCCAGCATTTT. Encoded protein: CASSLDRAGNQPQHF. The full variable domain, rest sourced from reference TRBV11-2 and TRBJ1-5, is EAGVAQSPRYKIIEKRQSVAFWCNPISGHATLYWYQQILGQGPKLLIQFQNNGVVDDSQLPKDRFSAERLKGVDSTLKIQPAKLEDSAVYLCASSLDRAGNQPQHFGDGTRLSIL.

The rearrangement joins TRBV28 to TRBJ1-2; weak D call: TRBD1 (5 bases). This CDR3 spans 14 amino acids. CDR1 is MDHEN, CDR2 SYDVKM, per germline. V gave up 5 bases and J gave up 4 bases, with 14 bases separating them. CDR3 sequence: CASSLGIRGYGYTF. The CDR3 DNA sequence: TGTGCCAGCAGTCTAGGGATAAGGGGCTATGGCTACACCTTC.

This clone was picked up a small number of times. CDR3 residues: CASSPDRGRTEAFF. DNA of the CDR3: TGTGCCAGCAGCCCCGACAGGGGAAGAACTGAAGCTTTCTTT. The V gene is TRBV6-6, the J gene TRBJ1-1, with 8 bases aligning to TRBD1. CDR3 length: 14 amino acids. The germline V gene encodes CDR1 MNHNY and CDR2 SVGAGI (reference sequence). The V gene end was trimmed by 6 bases and the J gene end by 5 bases; junction bases not matched to a gene: 8.

The rearrangement uses TRBV7-3 and TRBJ2-3; possible D gene TRBD1, 6 bases. V gave up 2 bases and J gave up 5 bases, with 11 bases separating them. Per germline, CDR1 SGHTA and CDR2 FQGTGA. This CDR3 is 14 amino acids long. The CDR3 loop is CASSLGRGQDTQYF. CDR3 DNA: TGTGCCAGCAGCTTAGGCAGGGGTCAAGATACGCAGTATTTT.

This clone was counted between two and nine times. The chain recombines TRBV9 with TRBJ2-5, with D tentatively TRBD2 (6 bases). V dropped 3 bases and J dropped 5 bases, with 23 bases sitting between them. Germline V gene sequence: CDR1 SGDLS, CDR2 YYNGEE. The CDR3 is made up of 17 amino acids. CDR3 nucleotides: TGTGCCAGCAGCGCAGGGATAGGAGGGGCTAGTCGGGAGACCCAGTACTTC. Protein: CASSAGIGGASRETQYF.

The chain is built from TRBV7-6 and TRBJ1-1; D is undetermined. Germline assignment: CDR1 SGHVS and CDR2 FNYEAQ. CDR3 length equals 16 residues. V was cut by 1 base and J by 0 bases, with 12 bases left in between. The CDR3 here is CASSLETTYMNTEAFF. As DNA, the CDR3 is TGTGCCAGCAGCTTAGAGACAACATACATGAACACTGAAGCTTTCTTT.

CDR3 loop: CASSPQQVNSNQPQHF. The CDR3 DNA is TGTGCCAGCAGCCCTCAACAGGTTAATAGCAATCAGCCCCAGCATTTT. The chain combines TRBV28 with TRBJ1-5; perhaps TRBD1 as D (5 bases). Trimming took off 6 bases at V and 0 bases at J, with 15 bases between the two ends. This CDR3 has 16 amino acids. Per germline, CDR1 MDHEN and CDR2 SYDVKM. The complete variable domain, with remaining parts taken from reference TRBV28 and TRBJ1-5, reads DVKVTQSSRYLVKRTGEKVFLECVQDMDHENMFWYRQDPGLGLRLIYFSYDVKMKEKGDIPEGYSVSREKKERFSLILESASTNQTSMYLCASSPQQVNSNQPQHFGDGTRLSIL.

The chain uses TRBV19 and TRBJ1-6, with 7 positions matching TRBD1. This CDR3 region has 16 residues. The J segment lost 7 bases and the V segment lost 2 bases, leaving 8 bases of the junction unmatched. Per germline, CDR1 LNHDA and CDR2 SQIVND (reference sequence). The CDR3 reads CASSISETGSNSPLHF. The CDR3 DNA is TGTGCCAGTAGTATATCCGAGACAGGGAGCAATTCACCCCTCCACTTT.

This clone has more than one count but fewer than ten. The J gene is TRBJ1-2, the V gene TRBV6-5; 8 positions match TRBD1. Germline V gene sequence: CDR1 MNHEY, CDR2 SVGAGI. V shed 5 bases and J 4 bases; nucleotides not matched to a gene: 6. The CDR3 sequence is 14 residues long. CDR3 sequence (DNA): TGTGCCAGCAGTCCAACTGACAGGGGCTATGGCTACACCTTC. It is translated as CASSPTDRGYGYTF.

J is TRBJ2-3 and V is TRBV5-6; D is perhaps TRBD2 (6 bases). CDR3 length: 14 residues. Trimming stripped 2 bases from V and 2 bases from J, with 9 bases between. Per the germline V gene, CDR1 is SGHDT and CDR2 is YYEEEE. CDR3 loop: CASSFSGPTDTQYF. The CDR3 DNA sequence: TGTGCCAGCAGCTTTAGCGGCCCCACAGATACGCAGTATTTT. Full variable domain (rest looked up from reference TRBV5-6 and TRBJ2-3): DAGVTQSPTHLIKTRGQQVTLRCSPKSGHDTVSWYQQALGQGPQFIFQYYEEEERQRGNFPDRFSGHQFPNYSSELNVNALLLGDSALYLCASSFSGPTDTQYFGPGTRLTVL.

The chain has TRBV6-1 and TRBJ2-3; TRBD2 aligns across 14 bases. The CDR3 length is 15 residues. V lost 6 bases to trimming and J lost 3 bases; unmatched junction nucleotides: 2. Germline loops: CDR1 MNHNS, CDR2 SASEGT. The CDR3 loop reads CASRGLAGVTDTQYF. The CDR3 DNA reads as TGTGCCAGCAGGGGACTAGCGGGAGTAACAGATACGCAGTATTTT.

The rearrangement links TRBV19 to TRBJ1-5; D is possibly TRBD1 (6 bases). Looked up from germline, CDR1 is LNHDA and CDR2 is SQIVND (reference sequence). This CDR3 spans 16 amino acids. Between the trimmed V and J ends, which lost 5 bases and 3 bases, there was a span of 17 bases. CDR3 bases: TGTGCCAGTAGTGAATACGGACAGACACCCAATCAGCCCCAGCATTTT. Protein product: CASSEYGQTPNQPQHF.

The V call is TRBV27, the J call TRBJ1-5; D call uncertain. The CDR3 is made up of 13 amino acids. The ends were cut back, 6 bases at V and 3 bases at J, with 9 bases in the middle. Germline V gene sequence: CDR1 MNHEY, CDR2 SMNVEV (reference sequence). The CDR3 DNA is TGTGCCAGCAGGCCCAGTCTCAATCAGCCCCAGCATTTT. Translating gives CASRPSLNQPQHF.

This rearrangement joins TRBV5-6 to TRBJ2-7; TRBD2 agrees at 10 bases. Per the germline V gene, CDR1 is SGHDT and CDR2 is YYEEEE. The V and J ends lost 2 bases and 2 bases, in that order; junction bases with no gene match: 4. CDR3 length equals 15 residues. CDR3 in amino acids: CASSFSGGPPYEQYV. The CDR3 DNA reads as TGTGCCAGCAGCTTTAGCGGGGGGCCTCCCTACGAGCAGTACGTC.

The chain uses TRBV30 and TRBJ2-2, with 9 nucleotides matching TRBD1. CDR1 GTSNPN and CDR2 SVGIG come from the germline V gene (reference sequence). The CDR3 extends over 15 amino acids. The J segment lost 5 bases and the V segment lost 3 bases, leaving 7 bases of the junction unmatched. CDR3 DNA: TGTGCCTGGAGGTCCCGGGACAGGGTGACCGGGGAGCTGTTTTTT. Translating it yields CAWRSRDRVTGELFF. Full variable domain (remainder filled in from reference TRBV30 and TRBJ2-2): SQTIHQWPATLVQPVGSPLSLECTVEGTSNPNLYWYRQAAGRGLQLLFYSVGIGQISSEVPQNLSASRPQDRQFILSSKKLLLSDSGFYLCAWRSRDRVTGELFFGEGSRLTVL.

This chain links TRBV5-1 with TRBJ1-1, with a possible D match to TRBD1 (6 bases). The V end was cut by 4 bases, the J end by 11 bases, with 24 bases between. The CDR3 length is 15 residues. Germline loops: CDR1 SGHRS, CDR2 YFSETQ. Here the CDR3 DNA reads TGCGCCAGCAGCCAATCACAGGGTCAAGGGGGTCAGGCTTTCTTT. Protein sequence: CASSQSQGQGGQAFF.

V is TRBV7-9 and J is TRBJ1-2; 8 bases are shared with TRBD1. This CDR3 region has 14 residues. The germline V gene encodes CDR1 SEHNR and CDR2 FQNEAQ (reference sequence). Trimming at V came to 5 bases and at J to 3 bases, leaving 5 bases not matched to a gene. The CDR3 is CASSPQTGDYGYTF. The CDR3, as DNA: TGTGCCAGCAGCCCTCAGACAGGGGACTATGGCTACACCTTC.

This clone was seen ten or more times. The genes are TRBV30 and TRBJ1-5, with D possibly being TRBD1 (5 bases). The CDR3 is 14 residues long. V lost 1 base and J 3 bases, leaving 10 bases between the germline ends. Germline V gene sequence: CDR1 GTSNPN, CDR2 SVGIG (reference sequence). In DNA, the CDR3 is TGTGCCTGGAGTGGGGGCGGGAACAATCAGCCCCAGCATTTT. It yields the protein CAWSGGGNNQPQHF.

J is TRBJ2-5 and V is TRBV30; TRBD1 matches at 10 bases. The CDR3 has 15 residues. The germline gives CDR1 GTSNPN, CDR2 SVGIG (reference sequence). V shed 2 bases, J shed 0 bases, and the junction held 3 bases outside the gene matches. The DNA of the CDR3 is TGTGCCTGGAGTTCGGGACAGGGGTACCAAGAGACCCAGTACTTC. Protein sequence: CAWSSGQGYQETQYF.

V gene TRBV5-1 combines with J gene TRBJ1-1; 10 nucleotides align to TRBD1. CDR1 SGHRS and CDR2 YFSETQ come from the germline V gene. V gave up 5 bases and J gave up 8 bases; unmatched junction bases: 6. The CDR3 runs 13 residues. The DNA of the CDR3 is TGCGCCAGCAGACCCGGGACAGGGGTCGAAGCTTTCTTT. Its translation: CASRPGTGVEAFF. Variable domain in full (rest from reference TRBV5-1 and TRBJ1-1): KAGVTQTPRYLIKTRGQQVTLSCSPISGHRSVSWYQQTPGQGLQFLFEYFSETQRNKGNFPGRFSGRQFSNSRSEMNVSTLELGDSALYLCASRPGTGVEAFFGQGTRLTVV.

V is TRBV7-3 and J is TRBJ2-1; D not resolved. CDR1 SGHTA and CDR2 FQGTGA come from the germline V gene. This CDR3 comprises 13 residues. V was clipped by 6 bases and J by 9 bases, with 15 bases between them. In DNA, the CDR3 is TGTGCCAGCAGTCAAATCGGTGAAAGTGAGCAGTTCTTC. Its translation: CASSQIGESEQFF.

The V call is TRBV23-1, the J call TRBJ2-7; D uncertain. TRBV23-1 is given ORF status, its function remaining uncertain. The CDR3 spans 10 residues. The CDR3 loop is CASSPPKSAV. Here the CDR3 DNA reads TGCGCCAGCAGTCCCCCTAAGAGTGCCGTC.

The gene calls are TRBV27 and TRBJ2-5; a weak D match, TRBD1 (6 bases). Looked up from germline, CDR1 is MNHEY and CDR2 is SMNVEV (reference sequence). Between the trimmed V and J ends, which lost 9 bases and 5 bases, there was a span of 19 bases. The CDR3 is 14 amino acids. In nucleotides, the CDR3 is TGTGCCAGGGGGGCTAGTGGTATTAGGGAGACCCAGTACTTC. The encoded protein is CARGASGIRETQYF.

This chain links TRBV28 with TRBJ2-1; TRBD2 matches 7 bases. Per the germline V gene, CDR1 is MDHEN and CDR2 is SYDVKM. The CDR3 has 16 amino acids. V lost 5 bases, J lost 4 bases, and 11 bases stayed unmatched. DNA for the CDR3: TGTGCCAGCAGTCCGATAACGGGGGGACTTTACAATGAGCAGTTCTTC. As protein: CASSPITGGLYNEQFF. The full variable domain, with the rest looked up from reference TRBV28 and TRBJ2-1, is DVKVTQSSRYLVKRTGEKVFLECVQDMDHENMFWYRQDPGLGLRLIYFSYDVKMKEKGDIPEGYSVSREKKERFSLILESASTNQTSMYLCASSPITGGLYNEQFFGPGTRLTVL.

The rearrangement uses TRBV9 and TRBJ2-6; 7 nucleotides align to TRBD2. Losses at the gene ends were 3 bases for V and 2 bases for J; bases not matched to a gene: 11. The CDR3 extends over 18 amino acids. Per the germline V gene, CDR1 is SGDLS and CDR2 is YYNGEE. The CDR3 DNA reads as TGTGCCAGCAGCGGGGGATCGGGGGGACGGGCTGGGGCCAACGTCCTGACTTTC. Its translation is CASSGGSGGRAGANVLTF.

CDR3 coding DNA: TGCGCCAGCAGCCTCTCCTACTTTAGCGGGAAGAGCACAGATACGCAGTATTTT. Its translation is CASSLSYFSGKSTDTQYF. V and J are TRBV4-1 and TRBJ2-3, with 8 bases aligning to TRBD2. V shed 4 bases, J shed 0 bases, and the junction held 12 bases outside the gene matches. Germline assignment: CDR1 MGHRA and CDR2 YSYEKL. This CDR3 has 18 amino acids.

This clone was detected a few times. V and J are TRBV30 and TRBJ1-5; perhaps TRBD1 as D (6 bases). The germline gives CDR1 GTSNPN, CDR2 SVGIG (reference sequence). Between the trimmed V and J ends, which lost 3 bases and 4 bases, there was a span of 10 bases. CDR3 length: 13 residues. The DNA for the CDR3 is TGTGCCTGGAGCAAGGGGGGGAATCAGCCCCAGCATTTT. Protein product: CAWSKGGNQPQHF.

The chain carries TRBV2 and TRBJ1-2, with D hard to call. CDR1 and CDR2 from the germline V gene are SNHLY and FYNNEI. The CDR3 is 14 amino acids. The V end lost 7 bases, the J end lost 4 bases, and 16 bases lay between the germline ends. This CDR3 is CASKPRLIGYGYTF. The CDR3 nucleotides read TGTGCCAGCAAGCCCCGTCTGATTGGCTATGGCTACACCTTC.